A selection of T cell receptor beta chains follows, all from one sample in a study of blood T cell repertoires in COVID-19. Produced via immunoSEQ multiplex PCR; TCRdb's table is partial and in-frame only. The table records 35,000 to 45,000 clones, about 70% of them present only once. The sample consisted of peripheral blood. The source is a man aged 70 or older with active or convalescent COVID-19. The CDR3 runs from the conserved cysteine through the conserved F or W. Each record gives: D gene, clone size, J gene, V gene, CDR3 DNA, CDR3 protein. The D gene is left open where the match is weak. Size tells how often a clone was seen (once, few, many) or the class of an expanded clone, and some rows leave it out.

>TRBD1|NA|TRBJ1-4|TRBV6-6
TGTGCCAGCACCCCCGGACAGGACAATGAAAAACTGTTTTTT
CASTPGQDNEKLFF
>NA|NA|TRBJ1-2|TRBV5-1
TGCGCCAGCAGCCCCGCCGCTTCCGAGGAGGGCTACACCTTC
CASSPAASEEGYTF
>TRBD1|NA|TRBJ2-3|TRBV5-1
TGCGCCAGCACATCAACAGGGGCGGGCACAGATACGCAGTATTTT
CASTSTGAGTDTQYF
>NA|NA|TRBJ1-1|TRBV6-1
TGTGCCAGCAGTGAAGCGGCATACACTGAAGCTTTCTTT
CASSEAAYTEAFF
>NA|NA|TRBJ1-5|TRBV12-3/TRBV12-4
TGTGCCAGCAGCCGACAAGGTCAGCCCCAGCATTTT
CASSRQGQPQHF
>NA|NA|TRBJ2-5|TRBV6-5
TGTGCCGGGAGCTGGGACTTGGAGGAGACCCAGTACTTC
CAGSWDLEETQYF
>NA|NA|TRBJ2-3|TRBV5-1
TGCGCCAGCAGCTTGGCGGGGTTCACAGATACGCAGTATTTT
CASSLAGFTDTQYF
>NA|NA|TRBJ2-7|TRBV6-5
TGTGCCAGCAGATCCCGACAGGATCAAACCTACGAGCAGTACTTC
CASRSRQDQTYEQYF
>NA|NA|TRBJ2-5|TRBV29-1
TGCAGCGTTGCACTCGGCGGGACCCAAGAGACCCAGTACTTC
CSVALGGTQETQYF
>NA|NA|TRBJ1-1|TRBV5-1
TGCGCCAGCAGCTTGGCCGGGAACACTGAAGCTTTCTTT
CASSLAGNTEAFF
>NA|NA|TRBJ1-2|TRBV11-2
TGTGCCAGCAGCTTACTGGGGGCCCCTCGTAGCTATGGCTACACCTTC
CASSLLGAPRSYGYTF
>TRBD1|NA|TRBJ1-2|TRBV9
TGTGCCAGCAGCCCTCGACAGGGGGGGTTCTATGGCTACACCTTC
CASSPRQGGFYGYTF
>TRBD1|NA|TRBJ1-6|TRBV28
TGTGCCAGCAGCGACAGGGGGCCTTCACCCCTCCACTTT
CASSDRGPSPLHF
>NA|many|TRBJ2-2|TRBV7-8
TGTGCCAGCAGCCGGGGGAGCGGGGAGCTGTTTTTT
CASSRGSGELFF
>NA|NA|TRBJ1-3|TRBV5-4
TGTGCCAGCAGCTTGGGACAGGCTGGAAACACCATATATTTT
CASSLGQAGNTIYF
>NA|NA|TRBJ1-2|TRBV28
TGTGCCAGTGCGAGGATCTATGGCTACACCTTC
CASARIYGYTF
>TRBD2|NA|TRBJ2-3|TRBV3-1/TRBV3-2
TGTGCCAGCAGCCAAGTTGGCGGGGGGGGAAGGGATACGCAGTATTTT
CASSQVGGGGRDTQYF
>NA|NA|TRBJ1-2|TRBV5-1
TGCGCCAGCAGCTCCACCTCCGGACAGTTCTACACCTTC
CASSSTSGQFYTF
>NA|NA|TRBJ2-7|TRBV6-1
TGTGCCAGCAGTGAACTAGGGGAATGGTCCTACGAGCAGTACTTC
CASSELGEWSYEQYF
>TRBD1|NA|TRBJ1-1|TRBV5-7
TGTGCCAGCAGCTGCGAGGGGGCGGTAGGAGAAGCTTTCTTT
CASSCEGAVGEAFF
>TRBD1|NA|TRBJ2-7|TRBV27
TGTGCCAGCAGCAACGGAGGACAGGGGGTCCGCGAGCAGTACTTC
CASSNGGQGVREQYF
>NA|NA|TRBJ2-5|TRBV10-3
TGTGCCATCAGCGAAAAGGGGTGGGAGACCCAGTACTTC
CAISEKGWETQYF
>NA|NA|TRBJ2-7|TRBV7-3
TGTGCCAGCAGCTACAGGGTGGCTGACGAGCAGTACTTC
CASSYRVADEQYF
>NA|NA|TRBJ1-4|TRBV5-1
TGCGCCAGCACAACTACAGGGACGTCTAATGAAAAACTGTTTTTT
CASTTTGTSNEKLFF
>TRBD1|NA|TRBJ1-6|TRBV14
TGTGCCAGCAGCCAAGTGGGACAGGGTTATTCACCCCTCCACTTT
CASSQVGQGYSPLHF
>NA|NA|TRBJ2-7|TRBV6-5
TGTGCCAGCAGTAACGGACAAGAGCAGTACTTC
CASSNGQEQYF
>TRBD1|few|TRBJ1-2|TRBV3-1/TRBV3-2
TGTGCCAGCAGCCGGGACAGGGGGCTTGGCTACACCTTC
CASSRDRGLGYTF
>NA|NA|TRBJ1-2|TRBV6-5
TGTGCCAGCGGGGGGGACGGCAACTATGGCTACACCTTC
CASGGDGNYGYTF
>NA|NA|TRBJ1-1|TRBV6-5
TGTGCCACAAACCGGGGGGCATGGACTGAAGCTTTCTTT
CATNRGAWTEAFF
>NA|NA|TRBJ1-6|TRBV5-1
TGCGCCAGCAGCCCTGAGGGCTCACCCCTCCACTTT
CASSPEGSPLHF
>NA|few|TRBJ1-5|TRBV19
TGTGCCAGTGAGAAGGGGGATAGCAATCAGCCCCAGCATTTT
CASEKGDSNQPQHF
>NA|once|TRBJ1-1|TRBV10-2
TGCGCCAGCAGAGCGGATATGAACACTGAAGCTTTCTTT
CASRADMNTEAFF
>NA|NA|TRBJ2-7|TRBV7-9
TGTGCCAGCAGCCAACAGCAGGGTTACGAGCAGTACTTC
CASSQQQGYEQYF
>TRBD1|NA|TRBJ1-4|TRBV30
TGTGCCTGGAGTCCAGGGACAGGGGTTGAAAAACTGTTTTTT
CAWSPGTGVEKLFF
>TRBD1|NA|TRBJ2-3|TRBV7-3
TGTGCCAGCAGAGAACAGGGGGCAGATACGCAGTATTTT
CASREQGADTQYF
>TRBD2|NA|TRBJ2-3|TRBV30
TGTGCCTGGGCCCCGGGAGGAGATACGCAGTATTTT
CAWAPGGDTQYF
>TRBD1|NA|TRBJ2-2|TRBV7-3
TGTGCCAGCAGCTCTGACAGGGTCACCGGGGAGCTGTTTTTT
CASSSDRVTGELFF
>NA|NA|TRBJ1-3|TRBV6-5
TGTGCCAGCAGGAGAGGGACAAGCTCTGGAAACACCATATATTTT
CASRRGTSSGNTIYF
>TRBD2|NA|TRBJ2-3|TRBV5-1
TGCGCCAGCAGCTCGGGACTAGACACAGATACGCAGTATTTT
CASSSGLDTDTQYF
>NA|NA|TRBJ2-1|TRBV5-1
TGCGCCAGCAGCTTGGGATCGGAGGGCGGGCAAGAGCAGTTCTTC
CASSLGSEGGQEQFF
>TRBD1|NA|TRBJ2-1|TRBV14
TGTGCCAGCGGTTCTTCCGGGACAGGGTCCCTTGAGCAGTTCTTC
CASGSSGTGSLEQFF